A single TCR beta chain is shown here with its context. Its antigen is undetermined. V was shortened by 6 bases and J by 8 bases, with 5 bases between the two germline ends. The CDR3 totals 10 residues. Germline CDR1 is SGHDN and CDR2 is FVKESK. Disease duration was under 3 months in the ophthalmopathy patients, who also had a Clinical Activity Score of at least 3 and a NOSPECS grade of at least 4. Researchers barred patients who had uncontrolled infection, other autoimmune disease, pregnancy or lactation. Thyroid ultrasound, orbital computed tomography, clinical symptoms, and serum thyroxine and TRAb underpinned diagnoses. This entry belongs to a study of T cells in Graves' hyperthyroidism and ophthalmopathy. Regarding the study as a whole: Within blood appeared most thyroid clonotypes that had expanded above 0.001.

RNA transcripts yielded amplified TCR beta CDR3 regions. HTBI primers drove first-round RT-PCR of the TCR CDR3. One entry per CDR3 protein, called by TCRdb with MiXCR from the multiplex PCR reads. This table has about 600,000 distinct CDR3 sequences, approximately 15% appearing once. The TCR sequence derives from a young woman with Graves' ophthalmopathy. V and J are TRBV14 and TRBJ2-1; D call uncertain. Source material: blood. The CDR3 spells CASSSYEQFF. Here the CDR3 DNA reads TGTGCCAGCAGTAGCTATGAGCAGTTCTTC. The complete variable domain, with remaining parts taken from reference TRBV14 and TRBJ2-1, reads EAGVTQFPSHSVIEKGQTVTLRCDPISGHDNLYWYRRVMGKEIKFLLHFVKESKQDESGMPNNRFLAERTGGTYSTLKVQPAELEDSGVYFCASSSYEQFFGPGTRLTVL.